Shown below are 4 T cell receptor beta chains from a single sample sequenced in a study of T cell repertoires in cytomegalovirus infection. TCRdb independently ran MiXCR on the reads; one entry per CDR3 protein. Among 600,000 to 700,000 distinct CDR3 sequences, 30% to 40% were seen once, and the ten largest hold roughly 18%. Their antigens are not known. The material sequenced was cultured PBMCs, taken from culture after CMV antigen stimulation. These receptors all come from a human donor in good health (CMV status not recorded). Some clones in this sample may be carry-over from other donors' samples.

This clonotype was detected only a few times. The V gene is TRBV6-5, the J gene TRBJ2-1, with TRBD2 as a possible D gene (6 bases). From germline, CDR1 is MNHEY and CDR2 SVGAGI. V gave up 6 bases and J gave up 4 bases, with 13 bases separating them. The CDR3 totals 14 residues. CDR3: CASRRRASYNEQFF. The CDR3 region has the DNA TGTGCCAGCAGGAGGAGGGCCTCATACAATGAGCAGTTCTTC.

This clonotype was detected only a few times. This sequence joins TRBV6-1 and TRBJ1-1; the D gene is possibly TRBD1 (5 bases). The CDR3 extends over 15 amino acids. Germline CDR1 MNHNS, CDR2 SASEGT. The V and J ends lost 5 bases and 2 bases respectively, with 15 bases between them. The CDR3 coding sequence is TGTGCCAGCAGTCCCGTGGGCCAGGGTAACACTGAAGCTTTCTTT. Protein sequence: CASSPVGQGNTEAFF.

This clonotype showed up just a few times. CDR3 DNA: TGTGCCAGCAGCACCGGACAGCCCGAACAGCAGTTCTTC. Residues: CASSTGQPEQQFF. This chain links TRBV7-6 with TRBJ2-1; perhaps TRBD1 as D (6 bases). Trimming took off 5 bases at V and 11 bases at J, with 16 bases between the two ends. Germline V CDR1 and CDR2: SGHVS, FNYEAQ. The CDR3 loop spans 13 amino acids.

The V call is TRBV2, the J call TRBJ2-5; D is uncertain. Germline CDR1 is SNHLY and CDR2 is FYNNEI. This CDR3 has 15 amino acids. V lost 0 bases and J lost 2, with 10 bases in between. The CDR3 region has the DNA TGTGCCAGCAGTGAAGCCCGTGGGCTTCAAGAGACCCAGTACTTC. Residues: CASSEARGLQETQYF.